Reported below is one T cell receptor (beta chain). These data belong to a study of blood T cell repertoires in COVID-19. Study-level information: Sources were T cells, B-cell-depleted T cells, or PBMCs; the material itself was cDNA or gDNA.

Authors' processing steps: Nucleated cell number was recorded as an estimate derived from reference gene primer amplification. The protocol was immunoSEQ multiplex PCR, while the TCRdb copy is restricted to in-frame clones and leaves out a portion. V and J calls and clone size are those listed in that table; D and trimming were worked out from the DNA. The sample has 150,000 to 190,000 clones, approximately 73% seen once. Deletions cut 7 bases from V and 5 bases from J, with 14 bases between. CDR1 is SQVTM, CDR2 ANQGSEA, per germline. The CDR3 spans 12 residues. This receptor was identified in a woman at least 80 years old with acute or convalescent COVID-19. The rearrangement uses TRBV29-1 and TRBJ1-2, with D possibly TRBD1 on 5 matching bases. The sequenced sample consisted of peripheral blood. CDR3 loop: CSARGTDYGYTF. The CDR3, as DNA: TGCAGCGCCCGGGGGACCGATTATGGCTACACCTTC.